This passage covers 10 T cell receptor beta chains from one sample sequenced in a study of control samples from healthy donors and cancer patients. The repertoire was sequenced with immunoSEQ multiplex PCR; TCRdb's copy has only in-frame clones and lacks some. The sample records about 140,000 clones, about 85% being singletons. The sequenced sample consisted of blood. Every receptor here comes from a woman in her thirties in good health.

The V gene is TRBV4-2, the J gene TRBJ2-1; D unresolved. V lost 1 base and J 5 bases, leaving 15 bases between the germline ends. Per the germline V gene, CDR1 is LGHNA and CDR2 is YNFKEQ. The length of the CDR3 is 16 residues. The CDR3 loop is CASSQVWASSNNEQFF. The CDR3 DNA follows: TGTGCCAGCAGCCAAGTTTGGGCGTCTTCTAACAATGAGCAGTTCTTC.

The genes are TRBV2 and TRBJ2-7; D ambiguous. The CDR3 has 12 residues. Trimming stripped 8 bases from V and 1 base from J, with 9 bases between. Germline assignment: CDR1 SNHLY and CDR2 FYNNEI. CDR3: CASRADSYEQYF. Written as DNA, the CDR3 is TGTGCCAGCCGCGCAGATTCCTACGAGCAGTACTTC.

The rearrangement links TRBV9 to TRBJ1-2, with D possibly being TRBD1 (6 bases). The CDR3 extends over 14 amino acids. Trimming removed 1 base at V and 4 bases at J, with 11 bases between. Germline CDR1 reads SGDLS; CDR2 reads YYNGEE. The CDR3 coding sequence is TGTGCCAGCAGCGTATTACAGGGCCCCTATGGCTACACCTTC. Translation: CASSVLQGPYGYTF.

The chain joins TRBV18 to TRBJ2-1; D is uncertain. The CDR3 is 12 amino acids. Germline V CDR1 and CDR2: KGHSH, LQKENI. Trimming took 3 bases from V and 4 from J, leaving 4 bases between them. CDR3 bases: TGTGCCAGCTCACCTAATTACAATGAGCAGTTCTTC. This sequence encodes CASSPNYNEQFF.

The count of this clone is one. This chain connects TRBV19 to TRBJ1-2; D not certain. The ends were cut back, 2 bases at V and 4 bases at J, with 8 bases in the middle. Germline loops: CDR1 LNHDA, CDR2 SQIVND (reference sequence). The CDR3 spans 13 residues. CDR3 loop: CASSILGPYGYTF. The CDR3, as DNA: TGTGCCAGTAGTATATTAGGACCCTATGGCTACACCTTC. The full variable domain, in which reference TRBV19 and TRBJ1-2 provide the parts outside the CDR3, is DGGITQSPKYLFRKEGQNVTLSCEQNLNHDAMYWYRQDPGQGLRLIYYSQIVNDFQKGDIAEGYSVSREKKESFPLTVTSAQKNPTAFYLCASSILGPYGYTFGSGTRLTVV.

This chain uses TRBV28 with TRBJ1-2, with D possibly matching TRBD1 (6 bases). Per germline, CDR1 MDHEN and CDR2 SYDVKM. CDR3 size: 13 residues. Trimming stripped 10 bases from V and 6 bases from J, with 18 bases between. The CDR3 spells CATSPIRGHGYTF. In DNA, the CDR3 is TGTGCCACTTCGCCCATCAGGGGTCATGGCTACACCTTC.

CDR3 bases: TGTGCCAGCAGCTTATCTACCTGGACTAGCGGGGCGACAGATACGCAGTATTTT. It is translated as CASSLSTWTSGATDTQYF. The chain joins TRBV7-2 to TRBJ2-3; TRBD2 matches at 12 bases. Trimming took 2 bases from V and 3 from J; bases not matched to a gene: 9. Germline-derived CDR1 and CDR2 are SGHTA and FQGNSA. The CDR3 contains 18 residues. Full variable domain (outside the CDR3, taken from reference TRBV7-2 and TRBJ2-3): GAGVSQSPSNKVTEKGKDVELRCDPISGHTALYWYRQSLGQGLEFLIYFQGNSAPDKSGLPSDRFSAERTGGSVSTLTIQRTQQEDSAVYLCASSLSTWTSGATDTQYFGPGTRLTVL.

The CDR3 is CASSLQREGPEQYF. CDR3 nucleotides: TGTGCCAGCAGTTTACAGCGGGAGGGCCCCGAGCAGTACTTC. The chain has TRBV28 and TRBJ2-7, with 10 bases matching TRBD2. CDR3 size: 14 residues. Germline CDR1 is MDHEN and CDR2 is SYDVKM. V was pared by 2 bases and J by 6 bases, with 4 bases of the junction left unmatched.

The V call is TRBV2, the J call TRBJ2-2, with 14 bases identical to TRBD2. V lost 6 bases to trimming and J lost 6 bases; unmatched junction nucleotides: 3. The CDR3 has 15 residues. Germline V gives CDR1 SNHLY, CDR2 FYNNEI. CDR3 in DNA: TGTGCCAGCAGGGGGACTAGCGGGAGTCCCGGGGAGCTGTTTTTT. This gives the protein CASRGTSGSPGELFF.

This clone came up once. The chain joins TRBV20-1 to TRBJ1-1, with a possible D match to TRBD1 (5 bases). Germline values: CDR1 DFQATT, CDR2 SNEGSKA (reference sequence). The CDR3 length is 11 residues. V dropped 3 bases and J dropped 9 bases, with 11 bases sitting between them. CDR3 residues: CSASDGTKAFF. The CDR3 DNA reads TGCAGTGCTAGTGACGGGACCAAAGCTTTCTTT.